The 22 T cell receptor beta chains listed next were all sequenced from one sample in a study of Graves' ophthalmopathy and Graves' hyperthyroidism. Amplification targeted the TCR beta CDR3 regions, with RNA transcripts as the source material. First-round RT-PCR used HTBI primers; second-round multiplex PCR followed. TCRdb itself ran the multiplex PCR reads through MiXCR, one entry per CDR3 protein. Of some 1.1 million distinct CDR3 sequences listed, about 35% are singletons. Sequences were obtained from peripheral blood or thyroid tissue (not recorded which). These receptor sequences come from an adult man with Graves' hyperthyroidism.

Comments on this clonotype: Given the absence of the conserved phenylalanine or tryptophan at the CDR3 end, a read error is likely. The chain has TRBV19 and TRBJ2-6, with D possibly TRBD1 on 5 matching bases. CDR3 length equals 19 residues. V lost 5 bases to trimming and J lost 0 bases, with 20 bases between them. The germline V gene encodes CDR1 LNHDA and CDR2 SQIVND (reference sequence). In DNA, the CDR3 is TGTGCCAGTAGTTTAACTACAGGTGTTAAGGTCTCTGGGGCCAACGTCCTGACTTCC. Translation gives CASSLTTGVKVSGANVLTS.

The chain uses TRBV12-3 or TRBV12-4 and TRBJ2-7; D is perhaps TRBD1 or TRBD2 (5 bases each). The length of the CDR3 is 16 residues. The V and J ends lost 6 bases and 5 bases respectively, with 23 bases between them. CDR3 loop: CASSFDANRGANEQYF. CDR3 sequence (DNA): TGTGCCAGCAGCTTCGATGCGAATAGGGGAGCAAACGAGCAGTACTTC.

The table lists this clonotype with a few counts. The rearrangement links TRBV7-9 to TRBJ1-4; D remains ambiguous. CDR3 size: 14 residues. The germline CDR1 and CDR2 sequences are SEHNR and FQNEAQ (reference sequence). Deletions cut 0 bases from V and 4 bases from J, with 6 bases between. In DNA form, the CDR3 reads TGTGCCAGCAGCTTAGCGGGTAATAATGAAAAACTGTTTTTT. This codes for CASSLAGNNEKLFF.

This clonotype was counted many times. The V call is TRBV4-3, the J call TRBJ2-6; no clear D. The CDR3 spans 17 residues. V lost 0 bases, J lost 0 bases, and 9 bases lay in between. Looked up from germline, CDR1 is LGHNA and CDR2 is YSLEER. The DNA for the CDR3 is TGCGCCAGCAGCCAAGATGCCGTAAGCTCTGGGGCCAACGTCCTGACTTTC. Translation: CASSQDAVSSGANVLTF.

This clonotype was detected many times. This chain connects TRBV7-2 to TRBJ2-7; D might be TRBD1 (6 bases). Germline-derived CDR1 and CDR2 are SGHTA and FQGNSA. The CDR3 loop spans 13 amino acids. The V gene lost 1 base and the J gene lost 5 bases, with 9 bases spanning the gap. The CDR3 nucleotides read TGTGCCAGCAGCTTAGTGGCAGGGGACGAGCAGTACTTC. Protein: CASSLVAGDEQYF.

This clonotype was seen many times. The chain uses TRBV19 and TRBJ1-1; 11 bases match TRBD1. With 8 bases clipped from V and 1 base from J, the junction kept 0 bases outside the gene matches. The germline V gene encodes CDR1 LNHDA and CDR2 SQIVND (reference sequence). The CDR3 sequence is 13 residues long. This CDR3 is CASGTGGNTEAFF. The CDR3 coding sequence is TGTGCCAGTGGGACAGGGGGGAACACTGAAGCTTTCTTT.

This clonotype occurred once. This chain uses TRBV7-9 with TRBJ2-7, with 8 bases fitting TRBD2. V was clipped by 7 bases and J by 4 bases; unmatched bases: 9. The CDR3 spans 14 residues. Germline loops: CDR1 SEHNR, CDR2 FQNEAQ (reference sequence). As DNA, the CDR3 is TGTGCCAGCACCCCACGGGGGGGGGGATACGAGCAGTACTTC. It specifies CASTPRGGGYEQYF.

This clonotype was counted ten times or more. The J gene is TRBJ2-2, the V gene TRBV9, with D unclear. This CDR3 contains 17 residues. Trimming shortened V by 4 bases and J by 0 bases, and 16 bases separated the two germline ends. CDR1 is SGDLS, CDR2 YYNGEE, per germline. CDR3 protein: CASSREGWRSNTGELFF. The DNA for the CDR3 is TGTGCCAGCAGCCGCGAAGGTTGGCGCTCGAACACCGGGGAGCTGTTTTTT.

This clonotype was observed a few times. V is TRBV25-1 and J is TRBJ1-6; the match to TRBD1 covers 8 bases. With 5 bases clipped from V and 11 bases from J, the junction kept 8 bases outside the gene matches. The V gene's germline CDR1 is MGHDK and CDR2 SYGVNS. This CDR3 comprises 14 residues. The CDR3 nucleotides read TGTGCCAGCAGTTGGACAGGGTTTTCTCCACCCCTCCACTTT. It specifies CASSWTGFSPPLHF. Looking up the rest from reference TRBV25-1 and TRBJ1-6 gives the full variable domain: EADIYQTPRYLVIGTGKKITLECSQTMGHDKMYWYQQDPGMELHLIHYSYGVNSTEKGDLSSESTVSRIRTEHFPLTLESARPSHTSQYLCASSWTGFSPPLHFGNGTRLTVT.

The CDR3 coding sequence is TGCGCCAGCGGGCGTCAAGTGGGCACTGAAGCTTTCTTT. Protein product: CASGRQVGTEAFF. The chain combines TRBV5-1 with TRBJ1-1, with D hard to call. From germline, CDR1 is SGHRS and CDR2 YFSETQ. The CDR3 runs to 13 residues. V lost 7 bases to trimming and J lost 4 bases, with 14 bases between them.

A single count supports this clonotype. This likely reflects a read error, since a far larger clone is one base away. This CDR3 fails to terminate in the conserved phenylalanine or tryptophan, so it likely reflects a read error. This sequence joins TRBV5-1 and TRBJ1-1; D might be TRBD1 (5 bases). Germline CDR1 and CDR2: SGHRS and YFSETQ. This CDR3 contains 13 residues. V was shortened by 2 bases and J by 3 bases, with 8 bases between the two germline ends. This CDR3 is CASSFGGDTEAFS. The CDR3 DNA sequence: TGCGCCAGCAGCTTTGGGGGGGACACTGAAGCTTTCTCT.

The table lists this clonotype with many counts. The chain combines TRBV24-1 with TRBJ2-7; no reliable D call. The CDR3 totals 16 residues. Trimming took off 5 bases at V and 2 bases at J, with 18 bases between the two ends. Germline V gene lookup returns CDR1 KGHDR and CDR2 SFDVKD. The CDR3 spells CATSASGTSGTYEQYF. CDR3 nucleotide sequence: TGTGCCACCAGTGCCTCCGGAACGAGTGGGACCTACGAGCAGTACTTC.

In this sample, this clonotype turned up many times. This chain joins TRBV5-1 and TRBJ1-6; the match to TRBD1 covers 7 bases. The CDR3 has 14 amino acids. Trimming cost V 5 bases and J 7 bases; bases outside gene matches: 6. The germline V gene encodes CDR1 SGHRS and CDR2 YFSETQ. This CDR3 reads CASSHDRVNSPLHF. CDR3 nucleotide sequence: TGCGCCAGCAGTCACGACAGGGTAAATTCACCCCTCCACTTT.

This clonotype occurred many times. The rearrangement joins TRBV20-1 to TRBJ1-5; unclear D gene. The V and J ends lost 6 bases and 4 bases respectively, with 19 bases between them. The length of the CDR3 is 15 residues. Germline V gene sequence: CDR1 DFQATT, CDR2 SNEGSKA (reference sequence). The CDR3 sequence is CSAPPEGFSNQPQHF. The CDR3 DNA reads TGCAGTGCGCCTCCCGAAGGGTTTAGTAATCAGCCCCAGCATTTT.

This clonotype showed up just a few times. V usage is TRBV10-3 and J usage is TRBJ1-5; 10 positions agree with TRBD1. With V trimmed by 5 bases and J by 7 bases, 2 bases remained unmatched. Germline CDR1 and CDR2: ENHRY and SYGVKD. The CDR3 contains 13 residues. The CDR3 DNA is TGTGCCATCAGTCCGGGACAGGGGCAGCCCCAGCATTTT. Translation gives CAISPGQGQPQHF.

The V gene is TRBV14, the J gene TRBJ2-7; the match to TRBD2 covers 9 bases. CDR3 length: 19 amino acids. V trimming: 4 bases; J trimming: 7 bases; junction bases outside the gene matches: 23. The germline V gene encodes CDR1 SGHDN and CDR2 FVKESK. The CDR3 coding sequence is TGTGCCAGCAGCCCCCGCTTGATAAGCGGGAGGTCACGAATCGAAGAGCAGTACTTC. This gives the protein CASSPRLISGRSRIEEQYF.

The J gene is TRBJ2-7, the V gene TRBV25-1; TRBD2 aligns across 7 bases. After removal of 5 bases from V and 3 bases from J, the junction contained 13 bases not matched to a gene. This CDR3 contains 16 residues. From germline, CDR1 is MGHDK and CDR2 SYGVNS. Written as DNA, the CDR3 is TGTGCCAGCAGTTTTAAAGAGCCGGGACTAAACTACGAGCAGTACTTC. This translates into CASSFKEPGLNYEQYF.

This chain connects TRBV10-2 to TRBJ2-7; D is uncertain. There are 13 residues in the CDR3. The germline CDR1 and CDR2 sequences are WSHSY and SAAADI. V was cut by 2 bases and J by 7 bases, with 12 bases left in between. The CDR3 DNA sequence: TGCGCCAGCAGTGAGGACGGATGGGGAGAGCAGTACTTC. Protein: CASSEDGWGEQYF.

This clonotype was seen more than once but under ten times. This likely comes from a read error, as the CDR3 has no conserved phenylalanine or tryptophan at its end. The DNA is omitted, as the CDR3 cannot be located on it reliably, and the CDR3 follows TCRdb's listing. This chain uses TRBV15 with TRBJ1-2. From germline, CDR1 is LNHNV and CDR2 YYDKDF (reference sequence). The CDR3 has 11 amino acids, counting both end residues. CDR3 sequence reads: CATSSGPPYSY.

V gene TRBV5-6 combines with J gene TRBJ2-7; tentatively, D is TRBD1 (6 bases). Germline CDR1 is SGHDT and CDR2 is YYEEEE. V was trimmed by 4 bases and J by 2 bases, leaving 16 bases between them. CDR3 length equals 15 residues. CDR3 sequence reads: CASSTAGTPTYEQYF. For the CDR3, the DNA is TGTGCCAGCAGCACCGCCGGGACACCCACCTACGAGCAGTACTTC.

The chain uses TRBV29-1 and TRBJ1-2; D perhaps matches TRBD1 (5 bases). Trimming removed 1 base from V and 4 bases from J, with 10 bases in between. Germline loops: CDR1 SQVTM, CDR2 ANQGSEA. The CDR3 length is 13 residues. CDR3 sequence: CSVEGGRTYGYTF. The CDR3 nucleotides read TGCAGCGTTGAAGGGGGGAGGACCTATGGCTACACCTTC.

This chain links TRBV5-6 with TRBJ1-1; D is unresolved. V lost 2 bases and J lost 7, with 9 bases in between. The CDR3 length is 12 residues. Germline V CDR1 and CDR2: SGHDT, YYEEEE. In DNA, the CDR3 is TGTGCCAGCAGCTTCCTAGACCGTGAAGCTTTCTTT. It encodes CASSFLDREAFF.